A selection of T cell receptor beta chains follows, all from one sample in a study of T cell responses to AZD1222 COVID-19 vaccine. The repertoire was sequenced with immunoSEQ multiplex PCR; TCRdb's copy has only in-frame clones and lacks some. Here the sample spans 55,000 to 70,000 clones, nearly 90% being singletons. Material: peripheral blood, obtained 28 days after the second AZD1222 dose. These receptors all stem from an adult who received the AZD1222 COVID-19 vaccine. Both conserved end residues are part of each CDR3. The order of the fields is V gene, J gene, D gene, clone size, CDR3 length, CDR3 DNA, CDR3 protein. D genes are given only for firm matches. Only part of the rows carry a size: once, few, many, or a class if the clone is expanded.

v_call: TRBV4-1
j_call: TRBJ2-7
d_call: -
clone_size: -
cdr3_length: 16
cdr3_nt: TGCGCCAGCAGCCAAGATCGAGGGGCATACTCCTACGAGCAGTACTTC
cdr3_aa: CASSQDRGAYSYEQYF

v_call: TRBV30
j_call: TRBJ2-7
d_call: TRBD2
clone_size: -
cdr3_length: 14
cdr3_nt: TGTGCCTGCCGACGGGCGGGAGCTCCCTACGAGCAGTACTTC
cdr3_aa: CACRRAGAPYEQYF

v_call: TRBV7-9
j_call: TRBJ1-2
d_call: -
clone_size: -
cdr3_length: 14
cdr3_nt: TGTGCCAGCAGCTTAGCTGGCGGGGTCGGGGGCTACACCTTC
cdr3_aa: CASSLAGGVGGYTF

v_call: TRBV7-7
j_call: TRBJ2-2
d_call: TRBD1
clone_size: -
cdr3_length: 16
cdr3_nt: TGTGCCAGCAGCTTAACCCAGGGGGCATCCACCGGGGAGCTGTTTTTT
cdr3_aa: CASSLTQGASTGELFF

v_call: TRBV14
j_call: TRBJ1-6
d_call: TRBD1
clone_size: few
cdr3_length: 14
cdr3_nt: TGTGCCAGCAGCCTGACAGGGTTGTATTCACCCCTCCACTTT
cdr3_aa: CASSLTGLYSPLHF

v_call: TRBV6-1
j_call: TRBJ1-2
d_call: -
clone_size: -
cdr3_length: 15
cdr3_nt: TGTGCCAGCAGTGAACCGGGGGGAGCTAACTATGGCTACACCTTC
cdr3_aa: CASSEPGGANYGYTF

v_call: TRBV6-4
j_call: TRBJ2-1
d_call: -
clone_size: -
cdr3_length: 18
cdr3_nt: TGTGCCAGCAGTGACGGGACAGCTAGCCGGGAGGGGGTAGATGAGCAGTTCTTC
cdr3_aa: CASSDGTASREGVDEQFF

v_call: TRBV28
j_call: TRBJ1-2
d_call: -
clone_size: -
cdr3_length: 13
cdr3_nt: TGTGCCAGCAGGCCCCCCTGGGATCCAGGCTACACCTTC
cdr3_aa: CASRPPWDPGYTF

v_call: TRBV9
j_call: TRBJ2-6
d_call: -
clone_size: -
cdr3_length: 13
cdr3_nt: TGTGCCAGCAGCGTAGTTGGGGCCAACGTCCTGACTTTC
cdr3_aa: CASSVVGANVLTF

v_call: TRBV10-2
j_call: TRBJ2-1
d_call: -
clone_size: -
cdr3_length: 12
cdr3_nt: TGCGCCAGCAGCGGTGGGAGCAATGAGCAGTTCTTC
cdr3_aa: CASSGGSNEQFF

v_call: TRBV27
j_call: TRBJ2-3
d_call: -
clone_size: once
cdr3_length: 15
cdr3_nt: TGTGCCAGCACCAAAGGTGGCAGGCAAACAGATACGCAGTATTTT
cdr3_aa: CASTKGGRQTDTQYF

v_call: TRBV10-1
j_call: TRBJ2-7
d_call: TRBD1
clone_size: once
cdr3_length: 13
cdr3_nt: TGCGCCAGCAGCTCGGGACAGGGTAACGAGCAGTACTTC
cdr3_aa: CASSSGQGNEQYF

v_call: TRBV7-2
j_call: TRBJ2-7
d_call: -
clone_size: -
cdr3_length: 13
cdr3_nt: TGTGCCAGCAGCTTGGACGGCACCTACGAGCAGTACTTC
cdr3_aa: CASSLDGTYEQYF

v_call: TRBV27
j_call: TRBJ1-5
d_call: -
clone_size: -
cdr3_length: 13
cdr3_nt: TGTGCCAGCAGTGCTACAGGGAATCAGCCCCAGCATTTT
cdr3_aa: CASSATGNQPQHF

v_call: TRBV5-1
j_call: TRBJ2-2
d_call: TRBD1
clone_size: -
cdr3_length: 17
cdr3_nt: TGCGCCAGCAGCCTGGATTTGGGGACAGACAACACCGGGGAGCTGTTTTTT
cdr3_aa: CASSLDLGTDNTGELFF

v_call: TRBV5-1
j_call: TRBJ1-3
d_call: -
clone_size: -
cdr3_length: 14
cdr3_nt: TGCGCCAGCAGCACGCAGGCCTCTGGAAACACCATATATTTT
cdr3_aa: CASSTQASGNTIYF

v_call: TRBV19
j_call: TRBJ2-3
d_call: -
clone_size: -
cdr3_length: 13
cdr3_nt: TGTGCCAGTAGTACATACAACACAGATACGCAGTATTTT
cdr3_aa: CASSTYNTDTQYF

v_call: TRBV12-5
j_call: TRBJ2-2
d_call: -
clone_size: -
cdr3_length: 16
cdr3_nt: TGTGCTAGTGGCCCGGGGTCCTCCCTTAACACCGGGGAGCTGTTTTTT
cdr3_aa: CASGPGSSLNTGELFF

v_call: TRBV21-1
j_call: TRBJ2-3
d_call: -
clone_size: -
cdr3_length: 22
cdr3_nt: TGTGCCAGCAGCAACAGGGTGGTGCCCGGGACTAGCGGGGGAACAACCACAGATACGCAGTATTTT
cdr3_aa: CASSNRVVPGTSGGTTTDTQYF

v_call: TRBV7-9
j_call: TRBJ1-6
d_call: TRBD1
clone_size: -
cdr3_length: 18
cdr3_nt: TGTGCCAGCAGCTCGTGGACAGGTTCGGAGAGGACGAATTCACCCCTCCACTTT
cdr3_aa: CASSSWTGSERTNSPLHF

v_call: TRBV7-2
j_call: TRBJ1-2
d_call: -
clone_size: -
cdr3_length: 13
cdr3_nt: TGTGCCAGCAGCTTAGATGGGGACTATGGCTACACCTTC
cdr3_aa: CASSLDGDYGYTF

v_call: TRBV10-1
j_call: TRBJ1-2
d_call: -
clone_size: -
cdr3_length: 14
cdr3_nt: TGCGCCAGCAGTGACGGTCAGGGTAACTATGGCTACACCTTC
cdr3_aa: CASSDGQGNYGYTF

v_call: TRBV10-1
j_call: TRBJ2-2
d_call: -
clone_size: -
cdr3_length: 14
cdr3_nt: TGCGCCAGCGGCCGGGACGCGCTCTCCGGGGAGCTGTTTTTT
cdr3_aa: CASGRDALSGELFF

v_call: TRBV3-1/TRBV3-2
j_call: TRBJ2-1
d_call: -
clone_size: -
cdr3_length: 14
cdr3_nt: TGTGCCAGCAGCCAAGATCTTGTCTCCAATGAGCAGTTCTTC
cdr3_aa: CASSQDLVSNEQFF

v_call: TRBV12-3/TRBV12-4
j_call: TRBJ2-7
d_call: -
clone_size: -
cdr3_length: 13
cdr3_nt: TGTGCCAGCAGTTTTCACAGTGCCTACGAGCAGTACTTC
cdr3_aa: CASSFHSAYEQYF

v_call: TRBV19
j_call: TRBJ1-1
d_call: -
clone_size: -
cdr3_length: 13
cdr3_nt: TGTGCCAGTAGTCAGACAGTGAACACTGAAGCTTTCTTT
cdr3_aa: CASSQTVNTEAFF

v_call: TRBV5-1
j_call: TRBJ2-7
d_call: -
clone_size: few
cdr3_length: 14
cdr3_nt: TGCGCCACCCGGGGCGAGGGGGACTCCTACGAGCAGTACTTC
cdr3_aa: CATRGEGDSYEQYF

v_call: TRBV23-1
j_call: TRBJ1-2
d_call: -
clone_size: -
cdr3_length: 17
cdr3_nt: TGCGCCAGCCAGGGTCATGGGGCTGCACTAACCAACTATGGCTACACCTTC
cdr3_aa: CASQGHGAALTNYGYTF

v_call: TRBV19
j_call: TRBJ1-2
d_call: TRBD1
clone_size: -
cdr3_length: 12
cdr3_nt: TGTGCCAGTAAGGGGACAGGGGAAGGCTACACCTTC
cdr3_aa: CASKGTGEGYTF

v_call: TRBV5-1
j_call: TRBJ2-7
d_call: TRBD2
clone_size: few
cdr3_length: 17
cdr3_nt: TGCGCCAGCAGCTTGGCCCTAGGGACTAGCGGACCCTACGAGCAGTACTTC
cdr3_aa: CASSLALGTSGPYEQYF

v_call: TRBV5-1
j_call: TRBJ2-2
d_call: TRBD1
clone_size: -
cdr3_length: 16
cdr3_nt: TGCGCCAGCAGCTTGGAATGGACAGGACTCACCGGGGAGCTGTTTTTT
cdr3_aa: CASSLEWTGLTGELFF

v_call: TRBV19
j_call: TRBJ2-1
d_call: TRBD2
clone_size: -
cdr3_length: 17
cdr3_nt: TGTGCCAGTAGTCCCTGGCTAGCGGGAGCCACCGGTAATGAGCAGTTCTTC
cdr3_aa: CASSPWLAGATGNEQFF

v_call: TRBV5-4
j_call: TRBJ1-2
d_call: TRBD1
clone_size: -
cdr3_length: 13
cdr3_nt: TGTGCCAGCAGCTTGCGAGGGGGCGATGGCTACACCTTC
cdr3_aa: CASSLRGGDGYTF

v_call: TRBV28
j_call: TRBJ1-5
d_call: -
clone_size: -
cdr3_length: 15
cdr3_nt: TGTGCCAGCATCGCTGGGAGTTATAGCAATCAGCCCCAGCATTTT
cdr3_aa: CASIAGSYSNQPQHF

v_call: TRBV7-3
j_call: TRBJ2-1
d_call: TRBD2
clone_size: few
cdr3_length: 20
cdr3_nt: TGTGCCAGCAGCTCCTTTAGCGGGGGCCGGGCACTTATCTCCTACAATGAGCAGTTCTTC
cdr3_aa: CASSSFSGGRALISYNEQFF

v_call: TRBV4-1
j_call: TRBJ1-4
d_call: -
clone_size: -
cdr3_length: 14
cdr3_nt: TGCGCCAGCAGCCAAGATCGGACGCGAGAAAAACTGTTTTTT
cdr3_aa: CASSQDRTREKLFF

v_call: TRBV27
j_call: TRBJ1-2
d_call: TRBD1
clone_size: -
cdr3_length: 14
cdr3_nt: TGTGCCAGCAGTCCGGGGACAGGAACCGGTGGCTACACCTTC
cdr3_aa: CASSPGTGTGGYTF

v_call: TRBV7-9
j_call: TRBJ2-7
d_call: TRBD2
clone_size: few
cdr3_length: 12
cdr3_nt: TGTGCCAGCAGCCGAAGCGGGGTCGAGCAGTACTTC
cdr3_aa: CASSRSGVEQYF

v_call: TRBV19
j_call: TRBJ1-5
d_call: -
clone_size: -
cdr3_length: 15
cdr3_nt: TGTGCCAGTACCCCGAATCCCTATAGCAATCAGCCCCAGCATTTT
cdr3_aa: CASTPNPYSNQPQHF

v_call: TRBV6-1
j_call: TRBJ2-7
d_call: -
clone_size: -
cdr3_length: 13
cdr3_nt: TGTGCCAGCAGTGATAGGGGAGGGGGAACGCAGTACTTC
cdr3_aa: CASSDRGGGTQYF

v_call: TRBV18
j_call: TRBJ2-1
d_call: -
clone_size: once
cdr3_length: 16
cdr3_nt: TGTGCCAGCTCAGGCTGGGGTACAGGGACCTACAATGAGCAGTTCTTC
cdr3_aa: CASSGWGTGTYNEQFF

v_call: TRBV11-2
j_call: TRBJ1-1
d_call: -
clone_size: -
cdr3_length: 16
cdr3_nt: TGTGCCAGCAGCTTAGAATTCGGAGCTAAGAACACTGAAGCTTTCTTT
cdr3_aa: CASSLEFGAKNTEAFF

v_call: TRBV4-1
j_call: TRBJ2-5
d_call: TRBD2
clone_size: -
cdr3_length: 19
cdr3_nt: TGCGCCAGCAGCCAAGATCCCCTGAGAAGCGGGGGGCCCCAAGAGACCCAGTACTTC
cdr3_aa: CASSQDPLRSGGPQETQYF

v_call: TRBV6-4
j_call: TRBJ2-1
d_call: TRBD2
clone_size: -
cdr3_length: 15
cdr3_nt: TGTGCCAGCAGTGAAGCGGGGGGCTCCTACAATGAGCAGTTCTTC
cdr3_aa: CASSEAGGSYNEQFF

v_call: TRBV7-9
j_call: TRBJ2-5
d_call: TRBD2
clone_size: -
cdr3_length: 16
cdr3_nt: TGTGCCAGCAGCCCTCCGGGACTAGCGGGACAAGAGACCCAGTACTTC
cdr3_aa: CASSPPGLAGQETQYF

v_call: TRBV3-1/TRBV3-2
j_call: TRBJ2-7
d_call: TRBD2
clone_size: few
cdr3_length: 15
cdr3_nt: TGTGCCAGCAGCCGCGAAGGGCTAGCGGGGGACGAGCAGTACTTC
cdr3_aa: CASSREGLAGDEQYF

v_call: TRBV7-2
j_call: TRBJ2-3
d_call: -
clone_size: -
cdr3_length: 14
cdr3_nt: TGTGCCAGCAAGTCGGCCCAAGGCACAGATACGCAGTATTTT
cdr3_aa: CASKSAQGTDTQYF

v_call: TRBV9
j_call: TRBJ1-1
d_call: -
clone_size: -
cdr3_length: 14
cdr3_nt: TGTGCCAGCAGCGTAGAAACGCGGGACACTGAAGCTTTCTTT
cdr3_aa: CASSVETRDTEAFF

v_call: TRBV28
j_call: TRBJ1-5
d_call: -
clone_size: -
cdr3_length: 15
cdr3_nt: TGTGCCAGCGTACCGGGAGGGGTCTCCAATCAGCCCCAGCATTTT
cdr3_aa: CASVPGGVSNQPQHF

v_call: TRBV27
j_call: TRBJ1-3
d_call: -
clone_size: -
cdr3_length: 13
cdr3_nt: TGTGCCAGCAGTTTCAGCTCTGGAAACACCATATATTTT
cdr3_aa: CASSFSSGNTIYF

v_call: TRBV7-9
j_call: TRBJ2-1
d_call: -
clone_size: once
cdr3_length: 15
cdr3_nt: TGTGCCAGCAGACCTAGCTCCAAGGGCGACAATGAGCAGTTCTTC
cdr3_aa: CASRPSSKGDNEQFF

v_call: TRBV5-1
j_call: TRBJ1-1
d_call: TRBD1
clone_size: -
cdr3_length: 15
cdr3_nt: TGCGCCAGCAGCCGACAGGGACAGATGAACACTGAAGCTTTCTTT
cdr3_aa: CASSRQGQMNTEAFF

v_call: TRBV5-1
j_call: TRBJ2-3
d_call: -
clone_size: once
cdr3_length: 13
cdr3_nt: TGCGCCAGCAGCTCAACTAGCACAGATACGCAGTATTTT
cdr3_aa: CASSSTSTDTQYF

v_call: TRBV28
j_call: TRBJ1-3
d_call: TRBD1
clone_size: once
cdr3_length: 15
cdr3_nt: TGTGCCAGCAGACCAGACGGACAGGGACGAAACACCATATATTTT
cdr3_aa: CASRPDGQGRNTIYF

v_call: TRBV3-1/TRBV3-2
j_call: TRBJ2-1
d_call: TRBD2
clone_size: -
cdr3_length: 13
cdr3_nt: TGTGCCAGCACCCGGGGGGGCCGAAATGAGCAGTTCTTC
cdr3_aa: CASTRGGRNEQFF

v_call: TRBV7-3
j_call: TRBJ2-3
d_call: TRBD1
clone_size: few
cdr3_length: 20
cdr3_nt: TGTGCCAGCAGCTTATTCCCCCTCCTCGGGGACAGGGACAGCACAGATACGCAGTATTTT
cdr3_aa: CASSLFPLLGDRDSTDTQYF

v_call: TRBV7-6
j_call: TRBJ1-5
d_call: TRBD1
clone_size: -
cdr3_length: 17
cdr3_nt: TGTGCCAGCAGCGCCAGGACAGGGAAGGATAGCAATCAGCCCCAGCATTTT
cdr3_aa: CASSARTGKDSNQPQHF

v_call: TRBV7-2
j_call: TRBJ1-5
d_call: -
clone_size: -
cdr3_length: 14
cdr3_nt: TGTGCCAGCAGCAATCGGCTGGGTAATCAGCCCCAGCATTTT
cdr3_aa: CASSNRLGNQPQHF